This T cell receptor beta chain was captured in a study of T cell responses to AZD1222 COVID-19 vaccine. Points on this clone: Its antigen is unidentified. This same CDR3 is encoded by further DNA sequences in the sample.

Trimming took off 6 bases at V and 0 bases at J, with 6 bases between the two ends. Looked up from germline, CDR1 is LGHNT and CDR2 is FRNRAP. This CDR3 region has 13 residues. This table comes from immunoSEQ multiplex PCR, and its TCRdb copy is limited to in-frame clones, with some not included. The sample records approximately 120,000 clones, around 90% being singletons. Study-wide findings and caveats: There were mostly white British donors and more females than males, and clonal diversity was possibly underestimated. Baseline serology detected seropositivity in only a handful of AZD1222 recipients. Spike-specific TCR depth and breadth grew after two AZD1222 doses. Vaccine-associated CD4 TCRs spanned spike, dominant at 160-218 and 743-854.

The genes are TRBV12-5 and TRBJ1-3; D gene ambiguous. This TCR came from an adult in good health. Sequenced material: peripheral blood, taken on day 0 of AZD1222 vaccination. CDR3 loop: CASGFSSGNTIYF. CDR3 DNA: TGTGCTAGTGGGTTTAGCTCTGGAAACACCATATATTTT. The full variable domain, its missing parts supplied by reference TRBV12-5 and TRBJ1-3, is DARVTQTPRHKVTEMGQEVTMRCQPILGHNTVFWYRQTMMQGLELLAYFRNRAPLDDSGMPKDRFSAEMPDATLATLKIQPSEPRDSAVYFCASGFSSGNTIYFGEGSWLTVV.